The rows below give T cell receptor beta chains drawn from one sample of a study of post-analysis software for immune sequencing data. TCRdb re-called the PCR reads through MiXCR, storing one row per CDR3 protein. The sample lists around 190,000 distinct CDR3 sequences, 25% to 30% occurring once. The sample taken for sequencing was blood. These receptors originate from a girl between 2 and 17 years old with multiple sclerosis. The CDR3 runs from the conserved cysteine through the conserved F or W. Fields, in order: J gene, V gene, CDR3 protein.

TRBJ2-2 TRBV2 CASSDRTGNTGELFF
TRBJ1-1 TRBV7-9 CASSLWPQGRSNEAFF
TRBJ1-1 TRBV12-3/TRBV12-4 CASTVYGGLGTEAFF
TRBJ2-5 TRBV6-1 CASSEEGGALQETQYF
TRBJ1-1 TRBV12-3/TRBV12-4 CASTQRDRGTEAFF
TRBJ2-7 TRBV20-1 CRARVRGYEQYF
TRBJ2-1 TRBV29-1 CSVRRYTSGSFRRDEQFF
TRBJ2-3 TRBV9 CASSVTQRTSTDTQYF
TRBJ2-1 TRBV5-1 CASSKGLVGDEQFF
TRBJ2-3 TRBV12-3/TRBV12-4 CASSLYRGGTLTGLDTQYF
TRBJ2-7 TRBV6-5 CASVQTETQGFHEQYF
TRBJ1-4 TRBV15 CATSPTTGALLFF
TRBJ1-1 TRBV20-1 CSAREGQGFRAEAFF
TRBJ2-1 TRBV3-1 CASSHPWGGGNEQFF
TRBJ1-2 TRBV19 CASSIVGRTDYGYTF
TRBJ2-3 TRBV12-3/TRBV12-4 CASSLTSGGPGTTQYF
TRBJ1-4 TRBV5-1 CASSLGGGPPIATNEKLFF
TRBJ1-1 TRBV7-2 CASSHRGGNTEAFF
TRBJ2-6 TRBV5-1 CASSLGGAGANVLTF
TRBJ2-4 TRBV4-1 CASSQDAGGVGKNIQYF
TRBJ2-1 TRBV3-1 CASSPGPGPYNEQFF
TRBJ2-7 TRBV20-1 CSAREHGTTYEQYF
TRBJ2-3 TRBV12-3/TRBV12-4 CAGSNIRRGTDTQYF
TRBJ2-5 TRBV24-1 CATSEGGTGHNEQYF
TRBJ2-1 TRBV29-1 CSVVVTPTIYNEQFF
TRBJ2-3 TRBV5-1 CASSGDRTQYF
TRBJ1-1 TRBV25-1 CASGEYKRGARTEAFF
TRBJ2-7 TRBV4-2 CASSQQGDGRYEQYF
TRBJ2-7 TRBV6-5 CASRGLAYEQYF
TRBJ1-2 TRBV7-2 CASSPDRTYGYTF
TRBJ1-4 TRBV6-5 CASSTTRDRPNEKLFF
TRBJ2-5 TRBV29-1 CSVSPGDEQDF
TRBJ2-2 TRBV5-1 CASSFQPKGSGELFF
TRBJ1-3 TRBV20-1 CSAPSGASKGNTIYF
TRBJ1-5 TRBV12-3/TRBV12-4 CASSPRPGNQPQHF
TRBJ2-5 TRBV5-1 CASSLEGTGRETQYF
TRBJ1-5 TRBV12-3/TRBV12-4 CASSGGGQYSNQPQHF
TRBJ2-7 TRBV12-5 CASGLVVYEQYF
TRBJ2-1 TRBV7-2 CASSQVRGGSYNEQFF
TRBJ1-2 TRBV12-3/TRBV12-4 CASSGDYGYTF